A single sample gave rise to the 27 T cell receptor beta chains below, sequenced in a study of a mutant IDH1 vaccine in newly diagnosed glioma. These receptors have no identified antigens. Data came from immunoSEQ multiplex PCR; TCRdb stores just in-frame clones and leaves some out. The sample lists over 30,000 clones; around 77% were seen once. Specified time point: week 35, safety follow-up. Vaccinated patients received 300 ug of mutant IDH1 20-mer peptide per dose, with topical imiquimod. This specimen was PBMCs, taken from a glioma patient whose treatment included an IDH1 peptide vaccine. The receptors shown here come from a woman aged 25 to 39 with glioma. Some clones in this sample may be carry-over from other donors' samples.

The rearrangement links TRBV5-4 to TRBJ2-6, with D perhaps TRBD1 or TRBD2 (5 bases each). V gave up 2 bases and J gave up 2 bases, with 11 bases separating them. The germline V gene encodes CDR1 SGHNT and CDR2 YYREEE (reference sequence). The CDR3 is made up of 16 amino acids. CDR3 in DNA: TGTGCCAGCAGCTTTTCGAGAGGGGCTGGGGCCAACGTCCTGACTTTC. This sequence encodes CASSFSRGAGANVLTF.

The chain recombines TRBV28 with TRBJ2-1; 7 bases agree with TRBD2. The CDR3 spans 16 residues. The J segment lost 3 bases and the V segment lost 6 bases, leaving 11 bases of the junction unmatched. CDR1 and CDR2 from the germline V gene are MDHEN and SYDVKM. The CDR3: CASSPLRSGVYNEQFF. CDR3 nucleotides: TGTGCCAGCAGCCCCCTTCGGAGCGGGGTCTACAATGAGCAGTTCTTC. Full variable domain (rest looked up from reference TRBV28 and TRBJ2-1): DVKVTQSSRYLVKRTGEKVFLECVQDMDHENMFWYRQDPGLGLRLIYFSYDVKMKEKGDIPEGYSVSREKKERFSLILESASTNQTSMYLCASSPLRSGVYNEQFFGPGTRLTVL.

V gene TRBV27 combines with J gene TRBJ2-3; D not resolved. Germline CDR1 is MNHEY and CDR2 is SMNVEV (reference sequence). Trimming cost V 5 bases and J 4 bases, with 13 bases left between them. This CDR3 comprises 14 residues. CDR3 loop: CASSHPLRSDTQYF. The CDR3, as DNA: TGTGCCAGCAGTCATCCACTGAGGTCAGATACGCAGTATTTT.

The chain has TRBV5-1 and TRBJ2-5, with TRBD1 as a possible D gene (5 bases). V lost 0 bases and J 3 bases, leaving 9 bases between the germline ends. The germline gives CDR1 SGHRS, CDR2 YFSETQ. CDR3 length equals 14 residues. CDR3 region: CASSLAAREETQYF. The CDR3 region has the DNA TGCGCCAGCAGCTTGGCAGCCAGGGAAGAGACCCAGTACTTC.

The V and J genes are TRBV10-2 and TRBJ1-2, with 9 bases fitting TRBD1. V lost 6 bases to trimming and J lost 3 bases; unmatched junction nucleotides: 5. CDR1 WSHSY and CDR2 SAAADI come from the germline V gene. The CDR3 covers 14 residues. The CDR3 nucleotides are TGCGCCAGCAGCCCCGGACAGGGGCACTATGGCTACACCTTC. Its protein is CASSPGQGHYGYTF.

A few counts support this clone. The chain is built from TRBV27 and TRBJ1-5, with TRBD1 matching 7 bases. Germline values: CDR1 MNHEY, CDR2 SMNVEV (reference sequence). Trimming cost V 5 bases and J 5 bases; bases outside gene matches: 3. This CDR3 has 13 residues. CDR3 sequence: CASSPDRYQPQHF. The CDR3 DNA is TGTGCCAGCAGTCCGGACAGGTATCAGCCCCAGCATTTT.

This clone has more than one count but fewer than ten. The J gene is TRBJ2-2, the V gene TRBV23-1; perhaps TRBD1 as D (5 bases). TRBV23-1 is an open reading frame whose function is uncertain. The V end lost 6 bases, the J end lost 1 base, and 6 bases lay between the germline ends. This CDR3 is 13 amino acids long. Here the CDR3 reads CASRTENTGELFF. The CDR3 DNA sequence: TGCGCCAGCAGGACAGAGAACACCGGGGAGCTGTTTTTT.

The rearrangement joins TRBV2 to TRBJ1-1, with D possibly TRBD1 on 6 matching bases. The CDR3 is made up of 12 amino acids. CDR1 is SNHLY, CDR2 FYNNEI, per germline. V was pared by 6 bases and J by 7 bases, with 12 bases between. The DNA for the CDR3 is TGTGCCAGCAGCCCGGACAGTCTTGAAGCTTTCTTT. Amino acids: CASSPDSLEAFF.

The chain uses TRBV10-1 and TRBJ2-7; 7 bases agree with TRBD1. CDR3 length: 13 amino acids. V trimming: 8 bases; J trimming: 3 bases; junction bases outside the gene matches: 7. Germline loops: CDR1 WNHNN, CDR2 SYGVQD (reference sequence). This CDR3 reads CASSKGGGYEQYF. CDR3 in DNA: TGCGCCAGCTCGAAAGGGGGCGGCTACGAGCAGTACTTC.

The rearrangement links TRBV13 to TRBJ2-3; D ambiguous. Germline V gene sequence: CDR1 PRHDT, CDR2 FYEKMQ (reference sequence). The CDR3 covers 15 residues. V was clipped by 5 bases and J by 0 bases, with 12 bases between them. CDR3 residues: CASSIRVPSTDTQYF. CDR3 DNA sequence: TGTGCCAGCAGCATTAGGGTTCCTAGCACAGATACGCAGTATTTT.

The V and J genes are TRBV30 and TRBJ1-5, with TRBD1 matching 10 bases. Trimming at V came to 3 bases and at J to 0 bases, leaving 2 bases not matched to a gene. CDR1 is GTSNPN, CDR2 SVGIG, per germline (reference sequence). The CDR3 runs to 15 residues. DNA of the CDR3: TGTGCCTGGAGGACAGGGGGCTGTAGCAATCAGCCCCAGCATTTT. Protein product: CAWRTGGCSNQPQHF.

The CDR3 nucleotides read TGTGCCTGGAGCCCAACAGTGAACACTGAAGCTTTCTTT. Its translation is CAWSPTVNTEAFF. The V call is TRBV30, the J call TRBJ1-1; D gene unclear. The germline V gene encodes CDR1 GTSNPN and CDR2 SVGIG (reference sequence). The CDR3 length is 13 residues. Trimming removed 3 bases at V and 0 bases at J, with 8 bases between.

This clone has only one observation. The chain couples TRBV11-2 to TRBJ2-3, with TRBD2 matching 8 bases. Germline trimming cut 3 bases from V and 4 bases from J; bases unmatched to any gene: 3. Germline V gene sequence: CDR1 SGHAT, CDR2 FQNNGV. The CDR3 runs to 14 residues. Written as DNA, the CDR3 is TGTGCCAGCAGCTTCGCGGGAGGAGCAGATACGCAGTATTTT. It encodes CASSFAGGADTQYF.

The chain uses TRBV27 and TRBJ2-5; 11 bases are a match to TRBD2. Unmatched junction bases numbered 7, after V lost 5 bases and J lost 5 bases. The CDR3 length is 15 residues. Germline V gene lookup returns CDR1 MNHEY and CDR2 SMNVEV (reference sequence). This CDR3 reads CASSPELAGAETQYF. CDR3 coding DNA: TGTGCCAGCAGTCCTGAACTAGCGGGAGCGGAGACCCAGTACTTC.

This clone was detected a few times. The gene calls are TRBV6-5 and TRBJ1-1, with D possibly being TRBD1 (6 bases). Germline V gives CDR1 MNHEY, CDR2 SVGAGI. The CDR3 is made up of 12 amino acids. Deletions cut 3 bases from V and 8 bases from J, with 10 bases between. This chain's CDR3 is CASSYGGGEAFF. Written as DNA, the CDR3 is TGTGCCAGCAGTTATGGGGGGGGCGAAGCTTTCTTT.

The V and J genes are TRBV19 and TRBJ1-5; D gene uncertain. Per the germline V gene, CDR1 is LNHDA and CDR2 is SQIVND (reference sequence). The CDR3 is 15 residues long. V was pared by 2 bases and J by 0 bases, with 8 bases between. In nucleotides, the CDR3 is TGTGCCAGTAGTATAAGCCACAATAGCAATCAGCCCCAGCATTTT. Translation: CASSISHNSNQPQHF.

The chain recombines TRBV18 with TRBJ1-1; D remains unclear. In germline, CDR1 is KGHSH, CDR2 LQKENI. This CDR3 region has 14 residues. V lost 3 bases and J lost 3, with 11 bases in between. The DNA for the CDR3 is TGTGCCAGCTCACCCGGGATGACGGACACTGAAGCTTTCTTT. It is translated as CASSPGMTDTEAFF.

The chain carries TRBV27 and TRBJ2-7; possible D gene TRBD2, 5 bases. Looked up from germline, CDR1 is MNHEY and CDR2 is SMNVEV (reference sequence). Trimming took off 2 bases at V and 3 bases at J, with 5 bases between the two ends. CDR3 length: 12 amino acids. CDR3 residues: CASSLSGYEQYF. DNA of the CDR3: TGTGCCAGCAGTTTAAGCGGCTACGAGCAGTACTTC.

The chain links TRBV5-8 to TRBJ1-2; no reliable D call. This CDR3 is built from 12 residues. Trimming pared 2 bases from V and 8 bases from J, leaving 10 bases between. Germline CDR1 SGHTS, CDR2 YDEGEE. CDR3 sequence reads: CASSFGLRGYTF. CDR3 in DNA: TGTGCCAGCAGCTTTGGCCTTAGAGGCTACACCTTC.

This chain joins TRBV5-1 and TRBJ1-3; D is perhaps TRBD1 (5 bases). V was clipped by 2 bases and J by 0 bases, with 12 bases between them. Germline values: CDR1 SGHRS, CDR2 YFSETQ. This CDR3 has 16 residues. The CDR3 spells CASSLLGPNSGNTIYF. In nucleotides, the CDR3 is TGCGCCAGCAGCTTACTGGGACCGAACTCTGGAAACACCATATATTTT. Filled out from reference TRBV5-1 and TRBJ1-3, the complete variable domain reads KAGVTQTPRYLIKTRGQQVTLSCSPISGHRSVSWYQQTPGQGLQFLFEYFSETQRNKGNFPGRFSGRQFSNSRSEMNVSTLELGDSALYLCASSLLGPNSGNTIYFGEGSWLTVV.

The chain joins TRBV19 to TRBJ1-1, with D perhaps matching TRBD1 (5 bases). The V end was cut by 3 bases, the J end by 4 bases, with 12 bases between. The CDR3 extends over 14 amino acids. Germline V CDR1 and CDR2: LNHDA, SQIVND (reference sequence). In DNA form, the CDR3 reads TGTGCCAGTAGTATGGGCAGGGAGATCACTGAAGCTTTCTTT. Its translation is CASSMGREITEAFF.

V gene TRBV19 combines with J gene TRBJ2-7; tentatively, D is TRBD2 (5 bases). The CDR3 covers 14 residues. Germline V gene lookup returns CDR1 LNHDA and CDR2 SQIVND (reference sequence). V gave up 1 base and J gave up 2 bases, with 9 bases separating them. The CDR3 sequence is CASSIGSGTYEQYF. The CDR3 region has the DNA TGTGCCAGTAGTATAGGGTCGGGGACCTACGAGCAGTACTTC.

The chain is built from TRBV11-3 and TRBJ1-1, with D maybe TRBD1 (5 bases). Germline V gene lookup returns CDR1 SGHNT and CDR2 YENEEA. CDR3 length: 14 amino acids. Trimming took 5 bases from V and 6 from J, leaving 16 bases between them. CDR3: CASSKPRGRAEAFF. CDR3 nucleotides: TGTGCCAGCAGCAAACCCCGGGGGAGGGCTGAAGCTTTCTTT.

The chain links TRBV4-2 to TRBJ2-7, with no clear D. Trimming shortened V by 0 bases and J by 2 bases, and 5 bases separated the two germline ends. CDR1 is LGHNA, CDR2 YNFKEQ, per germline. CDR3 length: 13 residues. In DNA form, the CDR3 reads TGTGCCAGCAGCCAAGACAGAGCCTACGAGCAGTACTTC. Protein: CASSQDRAYEQYF.

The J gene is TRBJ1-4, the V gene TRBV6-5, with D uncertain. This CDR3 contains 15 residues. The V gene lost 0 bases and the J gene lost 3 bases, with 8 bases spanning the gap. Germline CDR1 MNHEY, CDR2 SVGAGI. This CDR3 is CASSYSRSSNEKLFF. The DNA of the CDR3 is TGTGCCAGCAGTTACTCGAGGTCGTCTAATGAAAAACTGTTTTTT.

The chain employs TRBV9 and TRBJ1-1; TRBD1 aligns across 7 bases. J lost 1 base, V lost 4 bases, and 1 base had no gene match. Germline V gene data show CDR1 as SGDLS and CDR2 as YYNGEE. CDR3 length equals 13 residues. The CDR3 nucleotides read TGTGCCAGCAGCCGACAGGGGAACACTGAAGCTTTCTTT. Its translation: CASSRQGNTEAFF.

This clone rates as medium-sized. The DNA for the CDR3 is TGTGCCAGCAGTTGGGAGCCGGGACAAACGAACACTGAAGCTTTCTTT. It translates to CASSWEPGQTNTEAFF. This rearrangement joins TRBV28 to TRBJ1-1, with D possibly being TRBD1 (6 bases). Germline loops: CDR1 MDHEN, CDR2 SYDVKM. The V end was cut by 4 bases, the J end by 1 base, with 16 bases between. This CDR3 spans 16 amino acids.